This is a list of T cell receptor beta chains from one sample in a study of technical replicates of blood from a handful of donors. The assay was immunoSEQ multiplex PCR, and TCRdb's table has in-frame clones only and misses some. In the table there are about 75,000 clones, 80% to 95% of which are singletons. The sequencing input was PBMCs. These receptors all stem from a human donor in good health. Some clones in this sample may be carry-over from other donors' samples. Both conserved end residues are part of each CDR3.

CDR3 protein: CASSLALQETQYF
V gene: TRBV5-1
J gene: TRBJ2-5

CDR3 protein: CASSLAQASTDTQYF
V gene: TRBV5-1
J gene: TRBJ2-3

CDR3 protein: CASSYSITPGTEAFF
V gene: TRBV6-5
J gene: TRBJ1-1

CDR3 protein: CASSRQGSTEAFF
V gene: TRBV2
J gene: TRBJ1-1

CDR3 protein: CASSPARFEKLFF
V gene: TRBV4-3
J gene: TRBJ1-4

CDR3 protein: CASSFTSGGALVSTDTQYF
V gene: TRBV7-6
J gene: TRBJ2-3

CDR3 protein: CASSLLGEVSYEQYF
V gene: TRBV7-2
J gene: TRBJ2-7

CDR3 protein: CASSYDSDGAYEQYF
V gene: TRBV6-5
J gene: TRBJ2-7

CDR3 protein: CASSTGQNTGELFF
V gene: TRBV7-6
J gene: TRBJ2-2

CDR3 protein: CASSLNRDQPQHF
V gene: TRBV7-3
J gene: TRBJ1-5

CDR3 protein: CASSLAQHNQPQHF
V gene: TRBV7-2
J gene: TRBJ1-5

CDR3 protein: CASSVGGVGWNEQYF
V gene: TRBV5-8
J gene: TRBJ2-7

CDR3 protein: CASRESAARADTQYF
V gene: TRBV5-1
J gene: TRBJ2-3

CDR3 protein: CASSPPGTGNYGYTF
V gene: TRBV14
J gene: TRBJ1-2

CDR3 protein: CASRGTSGHDEQFF
V gene: TRBV5-1
J gene: TRBJ2-1

CDR3 protein: CASSVDRGGNEKLFF
V gene: TRBV9
J gene: TRBJ1-4

CDR3 protein: CASSLMGQLNEKLFF
V gene: TRBV5-1
J gene: TRBJ1-4

CDR3 protein: CASSLSRHEQYF
V gene: TRBV28
J gene: TRBJ2-7

CDR3 protein: CASTYGGAGGFEQYF
V gene: TRBV7-9
J gene: TRBJ2-7

CDR3 protein: CASSQDPARPYEQYF
V gene: TRBV4-3
J gene: TRBJ2-7

CDR3 protein: CASSLAAQETQYF
V gene: TRBV18
J gene: TRBJ2-5

CDR3 protein: CASSLERTAGKLFF
V gene: TRBV7-2
J gene: TRBJ1-4

CDR3 protein: CASSLTGAISAEQYF
V gene: TRBV5-4
J gene: TRBJ2-7

CDR3 protein: CASSPPGVSTDTQYF
V gene: TRBV5-4
J gene: TRBJ2-3

CDR3 protein: CASSATSGRSGTGELFF
V gene: TRBV5-1
J gene: TRBJ2-2

CDR3 protein: CATSRVPDRANTGELFF
V gene: TRBV15
J gene: TRBJ2-2

CDR3 protein: CASSLGQGLTPEKLFF
V gene: TRBV7-9
J gene: TRBJ1-4

CDR3 protein: CASSYSGQGHSPLHF
V gene: TRBV6-5
J gene: TRBJ1-6

CDR3 protein: CASSPRGGNNQPQHF
V gene: TRBV7-9
J gene: TRBJ1-5

CDR3 protein: CASSLGTGPYQPQHF
V gene: TRBV5-6
J gene: TRBJ1-5

CDR3 protein: CASSLGEGRGVVQEQFF
V gene: TRBV5-1
J gene: TRBJ2-1

CDR3 protein: CASSPTQGYSGNTIYF
V gene: TRBV18
J gene: TRBJ1-3

CDR3 protein: CASSSVAGGPKTQYF
V gene: TRBV6-5
J gene: TRBJ2-5

CDR3 protein: CASRGGLSTDTQYF
V gene: TRBV10-1
J gene: TRBJ2-3

CDR3 protein: CASSSVVNPDNEQFF
V gene: TRBV27
J gene: TRBJ2-1

CDR3 protein: CASSYGSEQFF
V gene: TRBV6-5
J gene: TRBJ2-1